The 3 T cell receptor beta chains below were found in one sample sequenced in a study of blood T cells in healthy people across ages. A second roughly 6 to 12 cycle PCR used barcoded and J-beta primers. TCRdb re-called the 5' RACE reads through MiXCR, storing one row per CDR3 protein. Seen here are some 1.8 million distinct CDR3 sequences, around 40% observed once, and the top ten hold about 23%. The specimen sequenced was blood. These receptors were taken from a human donor in good health.

V is TRBV12-3 or TRBV12-4 and J is TRBJ1-5; perhaps TRBD1 as D (6 bases). The germline V and J ends were trimmed by 6 bases and 6 bases, with 12 bases remaining between them. This CDR3 comprises 13 residues. The CDR3, as DNA: TGTGCCAGCAGGCAACAGGGTGGTCAGCCCCAGCATTTT. Translating it yields CASRQQGGQPQHF.

The chain employs TRBV20-1 and TRBJ1-5; 11 positions match TRBD1. V lost 5 bases and J lost 2; bases outside the gene matches: 8. The CDR3 spans 16 residues. In germline, CDR1 is DFQATT, CDR2 SNEGSKA (reference sequence). CDR3 protein: CSADDRTGGGNQPQHF. The CDR3 bases are TGCAGTGCTGATGACCGGACAGGGGGCGGCAATCAGCCCCAGCATTTT.

The chain carries TRBV10-3 and TRBJ1-2; D is possibly TRBD1 (6 bases). The V gene lost 5 bases and the J gene lost 3 bases, with 22 bases spanning the gap. Germline-derived CDR1 and CDR2 are ENHRY and SYGVKD. The CDR3 contains 17 residues. The CDR3, as DNA: TGTGCCATCAGTTCCCCATCCGGACAGTCTTGGGACTATGGCTACACCTTC. Translated: CAISSPSGQSWDYGYTF.